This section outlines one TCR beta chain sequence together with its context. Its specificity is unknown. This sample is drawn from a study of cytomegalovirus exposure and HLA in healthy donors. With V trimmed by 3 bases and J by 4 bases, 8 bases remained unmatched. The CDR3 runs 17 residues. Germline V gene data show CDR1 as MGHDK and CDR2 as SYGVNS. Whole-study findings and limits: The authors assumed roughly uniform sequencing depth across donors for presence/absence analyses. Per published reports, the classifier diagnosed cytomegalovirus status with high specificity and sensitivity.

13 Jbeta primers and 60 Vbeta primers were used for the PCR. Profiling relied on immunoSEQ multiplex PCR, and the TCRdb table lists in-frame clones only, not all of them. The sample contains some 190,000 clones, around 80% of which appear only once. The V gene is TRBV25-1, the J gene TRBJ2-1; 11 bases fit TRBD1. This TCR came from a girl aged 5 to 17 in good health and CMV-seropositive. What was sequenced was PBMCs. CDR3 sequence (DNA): TGTGCCAGCAGTGACCCGCGGACAGGGGGCAGGTACAATGAGCAGTTCTTC. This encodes CASSDPRTGGRYNEQFF.